The present TCR beta chain was sequenced within a study of CD8 T cells in ankylosing spondylitis. Of note for this clonotype: What it binds is unknown.

Broader study findings: Made up of fewer than ten highly homologous variants, a TCR beta motif appeared characteristic of ankylosing spondylitis blood. Earlier work had already found some motif variants in reactive arthritis synovial fluid and blood. Clones linked with disease were CD8+ and fairly uncommon in the peripheral blood. Matched ankylosing spondylitis synovial fluid reportedly showed significant enrichment of disease-linked clones.

Quantitative molecular-barcoded 5'-RACE generated the TCR beta libraries. TCRdb itself ran the 5' RACE reads through MiXCR, one entry per CDR3 protein. The sample has some 800,000 distinct CDR3 sequences, over 9.5% seen once. Germline V lookup: CDR1 SGHAT, CDR2 FQNNGV. Trimming at V came to 3 bases and at J to 0 bases, leaving 13 bases not matched to a gene. The CDR3 has 20 amino acids. The rearrangement joins TRBV11-2 to TRBJ2-4, with 11 positions matching TRBD1. The sample taken for sequencing was blood, either unsorted or a sorted T cell fraction (not recorded which). The source of this sequence is a male donor with ankylosing spondylitis. CDR3 bases: TGTGCCAGCAGCTTTAGGACAGGGGGCATGGGTCGAATAGCCAAAAACATTCAGTACTTC. It is translated as CASSFRTGGMGRIAKNIQYF.